This passage covers 9 T cell receptor beta chains from one sample sequenced in a study of blood T cell repertoires in COVID-19. Assay used: immunoSEQ multiplex PCR; TCRdb lists only in-frame clones, some missing. Of about 250,000 clones detected, about nine tenths appear once; the ten largest clones hold 0.94%. Sequenced: peripheral blood. The receptor source for this set is a woman between 40 and 50 years old who had recovered from COVID-19.

The J gene is TRBJ2-7, the V gene TRBV2, with 10 bases identical to TRBD1. Trimming at V came to 3 bases and at J to 4 bases, leaving 6 bases not matched to a gene. The length of the CDR3 is 15 residues. Germline V gene data show CDR1 as SNHLY and CDR2 as FYNNEI. CDR3 sequence (DNA): TGTGCCAGCAGTGACAGGGACAGGGGAGAATACGAGCAGTACTTC. Its protein product is CASSDRDRGEYEQYF.

The chain has TRBV9 and TRBJ2-7, with 8 bases matching TRBD2. The CDR3 contains 14 residues. V lost 0 bases, J lost 6 bases, and 5 bases stayed unmatched. Looked up from germline, CDR1 is SGDLS and CDR2 is YYNGEE. CDR3 sequence reads: CASSVAGGSSEQYF. DNA for the CDR3: TGTGCCAGCAGCGTAGCGGGAGGGTCAAGCGAGCAGTACTTC.

V and J are TRBV6-6 and TRBJ2-1, with 8 bases that match TRBD2. With 5 bases clipped from V and 6 bases from J, the junction kept 3 bases outside the gene matches. The CDR3 has 13 residues. The germline CDR1 and CDR2 sequences are MNHNY and SVGAGI (reference sequence). CDR3: CASSVAGSNEQFF. The CDR3 coding sequence is TGTGCCAGCAGTGTAGCGGGGAGCAATGAGCAGTTCTTC.

The table lists this clone with a count of one. The J gene is TRBJ2-1, the V gene TRBV6-5; TRBD2 matches 7 bases. Germline V gene sequence: CDR1 MNHEY, CDR2 SVGAGI. This CDR3 has 14 residues. Germline trimming cut 0 bases from V and 7 bases from J; bases unmatched to any gene: 3. CDR3 sequence (DNA): TGTGCCAGCAGTTACTCGGCGGGAGCGAATGAGCAGTTCTTC. It encodes CASSYSAGANEQFF.

The rearrangement links TRBV7-8 to TRBJ2-7; TRBD2 matches 13 bases. V dropped 1 base and J dropped 5; count of bases not matched to a gene: 2. CDR1 and CDR2 from the germline V gene are SGHVS and FQNEAQ. The CDR3 has 15 amino acids. The CDR3 region is CASSLVGLAGDEQYF. The CDR3 nucleotides read TGTGCCAGCAGCTTAGTCGGACTAGCGGGAGACGAGCAGTACTTC.

The chain employs TRBV3-1 (or the pseudogene TRBV3-2) and TRBJ2-7, with 9 nucleotides matching TRBD2. Germline loops: CDR1 LGHDT, CDR2 YNNKEL (reference sequence). This CDR3 is built from 13 residues. V shed 6 bases and J 9 bases; nucleotides not matched to a gene: 9. The CDR3 bases are TGTGCCAGCAGTCAGAAGCGGGAGGCGATGCAGTACTTC. It specifies CASSQKREAMQYF.

This sequence joins TRBV23-1 and TRBJ1-3, with D unresolved. Being an ORF, TRBV23-1 has a function that is uncertain. Trimming took off 7 bases at V and 0 bases at J, with 7 bases between the two ends. The CDR3 runs 13 residues. CDR3 in DNA: TGCGCCAGCACTACGTACTCTGGAAACACCATATATTTT. It is translated as CASTTYSGNTIYF.

The rearrangement uses TRBV28 and TRBJ1-5; 8 bases agree with TRBD1. CDR3 size: 17 residues. Germline V gives CDR1 MDHEN, CDR2 SYDVKM. The junction had 13 bases not matched to a gene; V was cut back by 2 bases and J by 7 bases. CDR3 in amino acids: CASSLPYPDRVGQPQHF. The DNA for the CDR3 is TGTGCCAGCAGTTTACCGTATCCGGACAGGGTAGGCCAGCCCCAGCATTTT.

The chain employs TRBV30 and TRBJ1-5, with a possible D match to TRBD1 (6 bases). Germline V gene sequence: CDR1 GTSNPN, CDR2 SVGIG (reference sequence). V was trimmed by 2 bases and J by 3 bases, leaving 11 bases between them. The CDR3 contains 14 residues. The CDR3 region is CAWSRGGDNQPQHF. Written as DNA, the CDR3 is TGTGCCTGGAGTAGAGGGGGGGACAATCAGCCCCAGCATTTT. Together with reference TRBV30 and TRBJ1-5, the CDR3 gives the full variable domain: SQTIHQWPATLVQPVGSPLSLECTVEGTSNPNLYWYRQAAGRGLQLLFYSVGIGQISSEVPQNLSASRPQDRQFILSSKKLLLSDSGFYLCAWSRGGDNQPQHFGDGTRLSIL.